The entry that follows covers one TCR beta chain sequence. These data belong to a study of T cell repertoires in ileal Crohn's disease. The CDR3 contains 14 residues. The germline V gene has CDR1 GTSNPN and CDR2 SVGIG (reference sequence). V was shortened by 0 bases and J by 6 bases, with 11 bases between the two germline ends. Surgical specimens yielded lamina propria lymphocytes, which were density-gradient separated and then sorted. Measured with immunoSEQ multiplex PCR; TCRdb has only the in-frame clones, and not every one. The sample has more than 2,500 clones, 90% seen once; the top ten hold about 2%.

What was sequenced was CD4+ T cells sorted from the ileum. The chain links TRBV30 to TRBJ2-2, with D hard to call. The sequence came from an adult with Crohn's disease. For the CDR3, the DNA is TGTGCCTGGAGTGTACTGGCAGGCCCCGGGGAGCTGTTTTTT. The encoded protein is CAWSVLAGPGELFF.